The 8 T cell receptor beta chains below were found in one sample sequenced in a study of radiation and T cells in renal cell carcinoma. Time point given: baseline pretreatment blood. Noted treatment: 15 Gy SBRT to primary tumor, nephrectomy 4 weeks later. Measured with immunoSEQ multiplex PCR; TCRdb has only the in-frame clones, and not every one. In the table there are 94,000 or so clones, approximately 83% of which are singletons. Sample: blood, taken from a patient whose treatment included radiotherapy and nephrectomy. The receptors were gathered from a man aged 55 to 69 with renal cell carcinoma.

This chain connects TRBV11-1 to TRBJ2-2, with D possibly matching TRBD2 (6 bases). V gave up 3 bases and J gave up 0 bases, with 8 bases separating them. CDR3 size: 15 residues. The V gene's germline CDR1 is SGHAT and CDR2 FQDESV (reference sequence). The CDR3 here is CASSFGGANTGELFF. As DNA, the CDR3 is TGTGCCAGCAGCTTCGGGGGAGCGAACACCGGGGAGCTGTTTTTT. The complete variable domain, with remaining parts taken from reference TRBV11-1 and TRBJ2-2, reads EAEVAQSPRYKITEKSQAVAFWCDPISGHATLYWYRQILGQGPELLVQFQDESVVDDSQLPKDRFSAERLKGVDSTLKIQPAELGDSAMYLCASSFGGANTGELFFGEGSRLTVL.

This clone was observed a single time. This sequence joins TRBV4-2 and TRBJ2-7; the match to TRBD1 covers 9 bases. V shed 1 base and J 7 bases; nucleotides not matched to a gene: 8. Germline V gives CDR1 LGHNA, CDR2 YNFKEQ. This CDR3 has 15 amino acids. The CDR3 DNA is TGTGCCAGCAGCCAAGCCCAGGGACAGGGCTATGAGCAGTACTTC. The encoded protein is CASSQAQGQGYEQYF.

There are a few counts of this clone. The chain recombines TRBV7-6 with TRBJ1-3, with 7 bases that match TRBD1. CDR1 SGHVS and CDR2 FNYEAQ come from the germline V gene. Trimming at V came to 2 bases and at J to 1 base, leaving 14 bases not matched to a gene. CDR3 size: 19 residues. For the CDR3, the DNA is TGTGCCAGCAGCTTATTCCGTAAGACAGGGCTTGGATCTGGAAACACCATATATTTT. It codes for CASSLFRKTGLGSGNTIYF.

V is TRBV28 and J is TRBJ1-3, with no clear D. CDR3 size: 15 residues. Germline CDR1 reads MDHEN; CDR2 reads SYDVKM. The germline V and J ends were trimmed by 3 bases and 0 bases, with 9 bases remaining between them. The CDR3 here is CASSLEANSGNTIYF. CDR3 coding DNA: TGTGCCAGCAGTTTGGAGGCGAACTCTGGAAACACCATATATTTT.

This chain connects TRBV19 to TRBJ1-4; tentatively, D is TRBD1 (6 bases). Trimming cost V 5 bases and J 0 bases, with 13 bases left between them. The CDR3 contains 16 residues. Germline CDR1 is LNHDA and CDR2 is SQIVND (reference sequence). Here the CDR3 reads CASSPPTGSTNEKLFF. The CDR3 DNA reads as TGTGCCAGTAGTCCCCCGACAGGATCAACTAATGAAAAACTGTTTTTT.

This clone showed up just a few times. The rearrangement links TRBV7-9 to TRBJ2-5, with D unresolved. CDR1 is SEHNR, CDR2 FQNEAQ, per germline (reference sequence). The CDR3 covers 15 residues. V was cut by 1 base and J by 5 bases, with 14 bases left in between. The CDR3 sequence is CASSLERVSYETQYF. The DNA of the CDR3 is TGTGCCAGCAGCTTAGAGCGTGTATCTTATGAGACCCAGTACTTC.

The chain links TRBV9 to TRBJ1-3; D is undetermined. This CDR3 has 18 amino acids. Germline V gene lookup returns CDR1 SGDLS and CDR2 YYNGEE. Trimming stripped 0 bases from V and 2 bases from J, with 18 bases between. This chain's CDR3 is CASSVGAAKTLPGNTIYF. In DNA, the CDR3 is TGTGCCAGCAGCGTAGGGGCAGCAAAAACCCTTCCTGGAAACACCATATATTTT.

Here the CDR3 DNA reads TGTGCCAGCAGTGGCTACATCCTAGCGGGAGTAATGTACGAGCAGTACTTC. This codes for CASSGYILAGVMYEQYF. The V and J genes are TRBV6-1 and TRBJ2-7, with 10 bases aligning to TRBD2. The germline gives CDR1 MNHNS, CDR2 SASEGT. After removal of 4 bases from V and 4 bases from J, the junction contained 13 bases not matched to a gene. The CDR3 runs 17 residues.